This passage covers 3 T cell receptor beta chains from one sample sequenced in a study of post-analysis software for immune sequencing data. Overall study findings and caveats: Patients carried several TRBV segments more frequently than controls did, and TRBV5-6, TRBV5-1 and TRBV20-1 were among them.

Their target antigens are unknown. Unique molecular identifiers featured in each of the TCR beta cDNA libraries. In TCRdb, the PCR reads were re-called with MiXCR into one record per CDR3 protein. The sample has more than 450,000 distinct CDR3 sequences; 44% are singletons. The sequenced material came from blood. The receptors stem from a girl aged 5 to 17 with multiple sclerosis.

A few counts support this clonotype. The rearrangement joins TRBV29-1 to TRBJ2-3; D not certain. Germline V gene lookup returns CDR1 SQVTM and CDR2 ANQGSEA. The V gene lost 0 bases and the J gene lost 2 bases, with 9 bases spanning the gap. CDR3 length: 14 residues. CDR3 in amino acids: CSVEDRRDTDTQYF. The DNA for the CDR3 is TGCAGCGTTGAAGATCGAAGAGACACAGATACGCAGTATTTT.

Comment on this clonotype: At one boundary the junction diverges from the germline segment, which might be a read error. The chain is built from TRBV15 and TRBJ2-7, with 8 bases aligning to TRBD2. The CDR3 totals 15 residues. Germline CDR1 and CDR2: LNHNV and YYDKDF (reference sequence). The DNA of the CDR3 is TGTACCACCAGCAGAGATGCGGGAGGTTCCTACGAGCAGTACTTC. It translates to CTTSRDAGGSYEQYF.

The chain has TRBV20-1 and TRBJ2-7; 7 bases agree with TRBD2. This CDR3 is 14 amino acids long. With V trimmed by 6 bases and J by 2 bases, 10 bases remained unmatched. CDR1 is DFQATT and CDR2 is SNEGSKA in the germline V gene (reference sequence). CDR3 nucleotide sequence: TGCAGTGCCCGTCCGGGAGGAGGTCCCTACGAGCAGTACTTC. Residues: CSARPGGGPYEQYF.